The sequence of this T cell receptor (beta chain) was determined in a study of T cell repertoires in cytomegalovirus infection. Study summary: Public TCR beta signature analysis indicated the presence of both CMV infection and matching HLA type.

CDR1 and CDR2 from the germline V gene are MGHRA and YSYEKL. The V gene lost 0 bases and the J gene lost 3 bases, with 6 bases spanning the gap. There are 14 residues in the CDR3. Remarks on this clonotype: Its specificity is unknown.

TCRdb called the reads again in MiXCR, with one record for every CDR3 protein. The sample carries approximately 470,000 distinct CDR3 sequences, 42% recorded once. The TCR comes from a human donor in good health (CMV status not recorded). Some clones in this sample may be carry-over from other donors' samples. The sample consisted of cultured PBMCs, taken from culture after CMV antigen stimulation. The J gene is TRBJ1-3, the V gene TRBV4-1; D is unclear. CDR3 in DNA: TGCGCCAGCAGCCAAGAGGGCTTTGGAAACACCATATATTTT. Translation gives CASSQEGFGNTIYF.